This T cell receptor beta chain derives from a study of post-analysis software for immune sequencing data. As for the study in general: There were relapsing-remitting, secondary progressive and progressive-relapsing multiple sclerosis among the disease courses included. Study-level points and caveats: F measure grouped same-batch samples tightly together. Normalized Chao1 diversity was significantly reduced in patients versus controls.

This clonotype was observed a handful of times. The antigen is not known. Tagging with unique molecular identifiers was a feature of the TCR beta cDNA libraries. It was from approximately 0.91 to 9.4 million T cells that around 500,000 cDNA molecules came. TCRdb analysed the PCR reads with MiXCR anew, one entry per CDR3 protein. The table shows roughly 200,000 distinct CDR3 sequences, with roughly 30% occurring only once. The sequencing input was blood. This receptor was taken from a girl aged 2-17 years with multiple sclerosis.

The CDR3 loop reads CASSYSGGYGYTF. CDR3 bases: TGTGCCAGCAGTTACTCGGGTGGATATGGCTACACCTTC. The chain links TRBV6-2 or TRBV6-3 to TRBJ1-2; D gene uncertain. Per germline, CDR1 MNHEY and CDR2 SVGEGT. CDR3 length: 13 amino acids. With 0 bases removed from V and 5 bases from J, the gap between germline ends came to 7 bases.